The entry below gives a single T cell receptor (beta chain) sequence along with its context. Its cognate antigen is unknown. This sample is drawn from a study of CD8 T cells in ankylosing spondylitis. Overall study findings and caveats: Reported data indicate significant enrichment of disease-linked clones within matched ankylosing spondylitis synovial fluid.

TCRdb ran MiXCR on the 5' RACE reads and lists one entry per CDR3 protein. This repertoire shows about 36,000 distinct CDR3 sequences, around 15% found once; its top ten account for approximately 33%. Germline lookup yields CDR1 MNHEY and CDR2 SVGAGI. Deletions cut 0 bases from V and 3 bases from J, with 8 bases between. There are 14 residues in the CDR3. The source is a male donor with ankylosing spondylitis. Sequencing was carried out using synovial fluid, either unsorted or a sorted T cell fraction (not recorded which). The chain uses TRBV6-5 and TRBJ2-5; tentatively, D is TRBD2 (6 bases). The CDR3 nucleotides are TGTGCCAGCAGTTACTCCGGGACTGAAGAGACCCAGTACTTC. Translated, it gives CASSYSGTEETQYF.